This paragraph covers one T cell receptor (beta chain) sequence. The data were taken from a study of shared clonotypes between healthy human individuals. The overall study: The donors, a couple of women and a few men, were aged 18 to 49.

The CDR3 extends over 14 amino acids. CDR1 and CDR2 from the germline V gene are LGHNA and YSLEER. The V end lost 0 bases, the J end lost 1 base, and 7 bases lay between the germline ends. Naive CD8 isolation took CD45RO-negative cells positively selected for CCR7 and excluded terminally differentiated effector memory CD45RA+ cells. In the study's own analysis: As immunoSEQ supplied junction-only sequences (without quality scores), filtering differed. The table came from immunoSEQ multiplex PCR; TCRdb's copy has only in-frame clones and leaves some out. D and trimming come from the DNA, and the V and J calls and clone size come from that table. The sample includes roughly 2,000,000 clones, about 94% of them seen just once.

The sample consisted of naive CD8+ T cells from PBMCs. The chain joins TRBV4-3 to TRBJ2-7; D remains unclear. The sequence was obtained from a man aged 18 to 29 in good health. Some clones in this sample may be carry-over from other donors' samples. DNA for the CDR3: TGCGCCAGCAGCCAAGACGGACCTTCCTACGAGCAGTACTTC. Protein product: CASSQDGPSYEQYF.